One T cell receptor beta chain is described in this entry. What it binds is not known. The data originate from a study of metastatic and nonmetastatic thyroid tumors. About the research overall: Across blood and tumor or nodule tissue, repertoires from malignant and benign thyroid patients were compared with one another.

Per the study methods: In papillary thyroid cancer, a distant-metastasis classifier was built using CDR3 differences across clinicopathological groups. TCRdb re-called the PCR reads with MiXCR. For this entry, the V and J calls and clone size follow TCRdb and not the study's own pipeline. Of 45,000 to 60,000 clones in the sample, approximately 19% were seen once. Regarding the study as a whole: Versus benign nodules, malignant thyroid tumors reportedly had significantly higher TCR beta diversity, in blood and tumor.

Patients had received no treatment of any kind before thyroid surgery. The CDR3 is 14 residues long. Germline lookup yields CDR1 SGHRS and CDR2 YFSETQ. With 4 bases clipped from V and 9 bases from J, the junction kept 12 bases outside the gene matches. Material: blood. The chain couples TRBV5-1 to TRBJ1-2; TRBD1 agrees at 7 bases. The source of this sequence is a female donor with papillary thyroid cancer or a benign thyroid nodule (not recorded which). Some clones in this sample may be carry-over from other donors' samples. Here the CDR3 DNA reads TGCGCCAGCAGCACGACAGGGCAGGAATATTGCTACACCTTC. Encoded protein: CASSTTGQEYCYTF.